The 15 T cell receptor beta chains given below trace back to one sample, sequenced in a study of blood T cell repertoires in COVID-19. Some clones are missing from TCRdb's copy, which holds only in-frame ones; the method was immunoSEQ multiplex PCR. The data contain about 170,000 clones, about 80% of them singletons. The sample consisted of peripheral blood. The source of these receptors is a woman over 75 with acute or convalescent COVID-19.

The chain joins TRBV2 to TRBJ1-6; D is uncertain. V was shortened by 3 bases and J by 9 bases, with 15 bases between the two germline ends. From germline, CDR1 is SNHLY and CDR2 FYNNEI. The CDR3 covers 15 residues. Written as DNA, the CDR3 is TGTGCCAGCAGTGACTTTGGGGTGAGCGGTTCACCCCTCCACTTT. This codes for CASSDFGVSGSPLHF.

The genes are TRBV7-2 and TRBJ2-1, with D possibly being TRBD2 (5 bases). Between the trimmed V and J ends, which lost 6 bases and 0 bases, there was a span of 9 bases. Germline V gene sequence: CDR1 SGHTA, CDR2 FQGNSA. The CDR3 spans 14 residues. The CDR3 is CASRLRGSYNEQFF. The CDR3 nucleotides are TGTGCCAGCAGGCTACGGGGCTCCTACAATGAGCAGTTCTTC.

The chain joins TRBV11-2 to TRBJ2-2; D gene unclear. The V gene lost 0 bases and the J gene lost 1 base, with 3 bases spanning the gap. The CDR3 totals 14 residues. In germline, CDR1 is SGHAT, CDR2 FQNNGV. CDR3 amino acids: CASSLDWNTGELFF. For the CDR3, the DNA is TGTGCCAGCAGCTTAGACTGGAACACCGGGGAGCTGTTTTTT. Supplemented by reference TRBV11-2 and TRBJ2-2, the full variable domain reads EAGVAQSPRYKIIEKRQSVAFWCNPISGHATLYWYQQILGQGPKLLIQFQNNGVVDDSQLPKDRFSAERLKGVDSTLKIQPAKLEDSAVYLCASSLDWNTGELFFGEGSRLTVL.

There are a few counts of this clone. At one end the junction does not follow the germline gene, possibly because of a read error. The chain carries TRBV4-3 and TRBJ1-6; D not certain. This CDR3 has 16 residues. The germline V gene has CDR1 LGHNA and CDR2 YSLEER. The chain's CDR3 is CASSQDPQSEYSPLHF. The DNA for the CDR3 is TGCGCCAGCAGTCAAGATCCCCAGTCAGAATATTCACCCCTCCACTTT.

The J gene is TRBJ2-1, the V gene TRBV5-1; 8 nucleotides line up with TRBD2. CDR1 SGHRS and CDR2 YFSETQ come from the germline V gene. The CDR3 length is 17 residues. J was trimmed by 4 bases and V by 4 bases; bases with no gene match: 13. CDR3 nucleotide sequence: TGCGCCAGCAGCCTCAACCCCACTAGCGGAAATTACAATGAGCAGTTCTTC. As protein: CASSLNPTSGNYNEQFF.

The chain couples TRBV10-2 to TRBJ1-2; 7 bases fit TRBD1. The CDR3 has 15 residues. Germline lookup yields CDR1 WSHSY and CDR2 SAAADI. Trimming cost V 3 bases and J 3 bases; bases outside gene matches: 7. CDR3 region: CASSEPRQGDYGYTF. CDR3 DNA: TGCGCCAGCAGTGAACCTCGACAGGGTGACTATGGCTACACCTTC.

This clone was counted a single time. The V call is TRBV7-2, the J call TRBJ1-3; D is unresolved. The CDR3 spans 15 residues. Germline V lookup: CDR1 SGHTA, CDR2 FQGNSA. V was pared by 1 base and J by 1 base, with 8 bases between. CDR3 amino acids: CASSLGGGSGNTIYF. The CDR3 DNA sequence: TGTGCCAGCAGCTTAGGTGGCGGATCTGGAAACACCATATATTTT.

This clone appeared a single time. The chain carries TRBV11-2 and TRBJ2-2; 7 positions agree with TRBD1. The germline CDR1 and CDR2 sequences are SGHAT and FQNNGV. The CDR3 has 15 residues. Trimming removed 7 bases from V and 0 bases from J; junction bases left unmatched: 5. DNA of the CDR3: TGTGCCAGCACCAGGGACAGAGCGAACACCGGGGAGCTGTTTTTT. Encoded protein: CASTRDRANTGELFF.

This chain uses TRBV15 with TRBJ2-7; D is unresolved. V dropped 5 bases and J dropped 3 bases, with 8 bases sitting between them. This CDR3 contains 12 residues. Germline V lookup: CDR1 LNHNV, CDR2 YYDKDF (reference sequence). CDR3 in DNA: TGTGCCACCAGCGAACACTACTACGAGCAGTACTTC. The encoded protein is CATSEHYYEQYF.

The gene calls are TRBV30 and TRBJ2-7, with a tentative D call TRBD1 (6 bases). Germline assignment: CDR1 GTSNPN and CDR2 SVGIG (reference sequence). V dropped 2 bases and J dropped 5 bases, with 13 bases sitting between them. CDR3 size: 13 residues. The CDR3 sequence is CAWSLQGLDEQYF. In nucleotides, the CDR3 is TGTGCCTGGAGTTTACAGGGCTTGGACGAGCAGTACTTC. The whole variable domain, remainder taken from reference TRBV30 and TRBJ2-7, is SQTIHQWPATLVQPVGSPLSLECTVEGTSNPNLYWYRQAAGRGLQLLFYSVGIGQISSEVPQNLSASRPQDRQFILSSKKLLLSDSGFYLCAWSLQGLDEQYFGPGTRLTVT.

This chain uses TRBV5-8 with TRBJ1-4; D remains ambiguous. The CDR3 sequence is 13 residues long. V dropped 2 bases and J dropped 5 bases, with 7 bases sitting between them. Germline CDR1 and CDR2: SGHTS and YDEGEE. CDR3 sequence (DNA): TGTGCCAGCAGCTTTGTAGAGAATGAAAAACTGTTTTTT. Protein: CASSFVENEKLFF.

Note on this clone: Other nucleotide sequences from this sample produce the same CDR3. The chain has TRBV29-1 and TRBJ1-1; 10 bases align to TRBD1. Trimming removed 6 bases from V and 5 bases from J; junction bases left unmatched: 3. The length of the CDR3 is 12 residues. Germline V gives CDR1 SQVTM, CDR2 ANQGSEA. In DNA form, the CDR3 reads TGCAGCGTCCGGACAGGGGGAACTGAAGCTTTCTTT. Protein sequence: CSVRTGGTEAFF.

V usage is TRBV2 and J usage is TRBJ2-2; 10 bases are shared with TRBD1. From germline, CDR1 is SNHLY and CDR2 FYNNEI. This CDR3 is 15 amino acids long. The junction had 6 bases not matched to a gene; V was cut back by 7 bases and J by 4 bases. CDR3 in DNA: TGTGCCAGCAAAAGTGGGACAGGGGCCACCGGGGAGCTGTTTTTT. Protein sequence: CASKSGTGATGELFF.

The rearrangement uses TRBV27 and TRBJ2-7; possible D gene TRBD1, 6 bases. Trimming cost V 7 bases and J 0 bases, with 16 bases left between them. From germline, CDR1 is MNHEY and CDR2 SMNVEV (reference sequence). The CDR3 runs to 15 residues. The CDR3 sequence is CASNSGQGGSYEQYF. The CDR3 coding sequence is TGTGCCAGCAACTCGGGACAAGGGGGCTCCTACGAGCAGTACTTC.

Remarks on this clone: Mismatch with germline at one junction end may stem from a read error. The chain is built from TRBV5-4 and TRBJ1-2, with 7 bases identical to TRBD1. Germline V gene lookup returns CDR1 SGHNT and CDR2 YYREEE (reference sequence). The CDR3 contains 16 residues. CDR3 DNA: TGTGCCAGCAGCCAAGTAAATATCGGGACAGTAGCCTCCTTTATCTTC. As protein: CASSQVNIGTVASFIF.